This T cell receptor (beta chain) was observed in a study of graft-versus-host responses after intestinal transplantation. Study details: Transplants were multivisceral, liver-intestinal, or isolated intestinal. Every recipient underwent anti-thymocyte globulin induction, then tacrolimus and steroids for around three years.

Turning to this clone: Its antigen is currently unknown.

Notes on the study in general: Circulating GvH clone levels at their peak were associated with HvG declines (early post-transplant).

The V gene end was trimmed by 6 bases and the J gene end by 5 bases; junction bases not matched to a gene: 9. CDR1 MNHEY and CDR2 SMNVEV come from the germline V gene (reference sequence). The CDR3 covers 15 residues. Clones were read by immunoSEQ multiplex PCR, and TCRdb kept only the in-frame ones, dropping some. Of around 100,000 clones in the sample, roughly 93% were seen once. The gene calls are TRBV27 and TRBJ2-5; 10 bases fit TRBD2. This TCR derives from a human donor who received an intestinal transplant. Here the sequenced sample was unstimulated CD8+ T cells sorted from spleen or lymph node cells, taken before intestinal transplant. The CDR3 sequence: CASSPDSGGYETQYF. The CDR3 coding sequence is TGTGCCAGCAGCCCCGATAGCGGGGGGTATGAGACCCAGTACTTC.